The sequence of this TCR beta chain was determined in a study of blood T cell repertoires in COVID-19. Overall study: COVID-19 samples, acute and convalescent, were from the United States, Italy and Spain. T cells, B-cell-depleted T cells, or PBMCs provided the cDNA or gDNA that served as material.

Trimming took 5 bases from V and 8 from J, leaving 15 bases between them. In germline, CDR1 is PRHDT, CDR2 FYEKMQ (reference sequence). This CDR3 is 13 amino acids long. Methods used by the authors: Reference gene primers were amplified, and this amplification served to estimate nucleated cell counts. Sequencing used immunoSEQ multiplex PCR; TCRdb keeps in-frame clones, though not all of them. V, J and clone size reflect that table, while D and trimming were determined from the DNA. The sample holds nearly 95,000 clones, around 90% seen once. V gene TRBV13 combines with J gene TRBJ1-2, with a tentative D call TRBD1 (6 bases). Sequenced sample: peripheral blood. The clonotype comes from a woman aged 80 or over with acute or convalescent COVID-19. CDR3 in amino acids: CASSRGQKGGYTF. The CDR3 DNA sequence: TGTGCCAGCAGCCGAGGACAGAAGGGGGGCTACACCTTC.